The rows below give T cell receptor beta chains drawn from one sample of a study of post-analysis software for immune sequencing data. TCRdb reprocessed the PCR reads with MiXCR, giving one entry per CDR3 protein. The repertoire holds approximately 180,000 distinct CDR3 sequences, with about 30% as singletons. Specimen: blood. The source of these receptors is a girl aged 5 to 17 with multiple sclerosis. CDR3s include the opening cysteine and the closing phenylalanine or tryptophan. The order of the fields is clone size, D gene, V gene, J gene, CDR3 DNA, CDR3 protein. The D gene is left open where the match is weak. Some rows have no size entry. The others give once, few or many, or a class for an expanded clone.

clone_size: few
d_call: TRBD2
v_call: TRBV7-9
j_call: TRBJ2-1
cdr3_nt: TGTGCCAGCAGCTTCAACCCGACTAGCGGGATCTACAATGAGCAGTTCTTC
cdr3_aa: CASSFNPTSGIYNEQFF

clone_size: many
d_call: TRBD2
v_call: TRBV7-2
j_call: TRBJ2-1
cdr3_nt: TGTGCCAGCAGCCAAAGGAGCGGGAGGGCCCCCTACAATGAGCAGTTCTTC
cdr3_aa: CASSQRSGRAPYNEQFF

clone_size: .
d_call: .
v_call: TRBV30
j_call: TRBJ2-3
cdr3_nt: TGTGCCTGGAGTCTACTAGCCGGCGATACGCAGTATTTT
cdr3_aa: CAWSLLAGDTQYF

clone_size: .
d_call: .
v_call: TRBV5-5
j_call: TRBJ2-1
cdr3_nt: TGTGCTAGCAGCTCAGGGAGCGACCATGAGCGGTTCTTC
cdr3_aa: CASSSGSDHERFF

clone_size: .
d_call: .
v_call: TRBV28
j_call: TRBJ2-6
cdr3_nt: TGTGCCGGCAGTTTGGGGGCTGGGGCCAACGTCCGGACTTTC
cdr3_aa: CAGSLGAGANVRTF

clone_size: few
d_call: .
v_call: TRBV24-1
j_call: TRBJ2-7
cdr3_nt: TGTGCCACCAGTGGGGGATTATTCTACGAGCAGTACTTC
cdr3_aa: CATSGGLFYEQYF

clone_size: many
d_call: TRBD2
v_call: TRBV20-1
j_call: TRBJ2-5
cdr3_nt: TGCAGTGCTAGGCCTAGCGGGAAGGAGACCCAGTACTTC
cdr3_aa: CSARPSGKETQYF

clone_size: many
d_call: .
v_call: TRBV20-1
j_call: TRBJ2-1
cdr3_nt: TGCAGTGCTAGGGAAAGCTCCTACAATGAGCAGTTCTTC
cdr3_aa: CSARESSYNEQFF

clone_size: many
d_call: .
v_call: TRBV29-1
j_call: TRBJ2-3
cdr3_nt: TGCAGTTCCACTGGGGACTCATATCGGGATACGCAGTATTTT
cdr3_aa: CSSTGDSYRDTQYF

clone_size: many
d_call: TRBD1
v_call: TRBV4-1
j_call: TRBJ2-7
cdr3_nt: TGCGCCAGCAGCCAATTTGCGGGCAGGGGGACCTACGAGCAGTACTTC
cdr3_aa: CASSQFAGRGTYEQYF

clone_size: many
d_call: .
v_call: TRBV28
j_call: TRBJ2-5
cdr3_nt: TGTGCCAGCAGTTTATCCGGGTGGGGTAGGTTAACGTCTACCCGGCGAAACGGAGGGACCCAGTACTTC
cdr3_aa: CASSLSGWGRLTSTRRNGGTQYF

clone_size: many
d_call: TRBD2
v_call: TRBV11-2
j_call: TRBJ2-5
cdr3_nt: TGTGCCAGCAGCTCCTTCCTAGCGGGAGGGCCCCAAGAGACCCAGTACTTC
cdr3_aa: CASSSFLAGGPQETQYF

clone_size: many
d_call: TRBD2
v_call: TRBV4-1
j_call: TRBJ2-7
cdr3_nt: TGCGCCAGCAGCCCCCGGACTAGCGGGATCTACGAGCAGTACTTC
cdr3_aa: CASSPRTSGIYEQYF

clone_size: .
d_call: TRBD1
v_call: TRBV6-5
j_call: TRBJ2-5
cdr3_nt: TGTGCTGGCAGACAGGGTGGGTCAGAGACCCAGTACTTC
cdr3_aa: CAGRQGGSETQYF

clone_size: .
d_call: .
v_call: TRBV20-1
j_call: TRBJ2-5
cdr3_nt: TGCAGTGCTAGAGGTGCGCAAGAGACCCAGTACTTC
cdr3_aa: CSARGAQETQYF

clone_size: few
d_call: TRBD1
v_call: TRBV25-1
j_call: TRBJ2-3
cdr3_nt: TGTGCCAGCAGTGATTCCGGGGACAGAAGCACAGATACGCAGTATTTT
cdr3_aa: CASSDSGDRSTDTQYF

clone_size: few
d_call: .
v_call: TRBV15
j_call: TRBJ1-4
cdr3_nt: TGTGCCACCAGCAGGGTGGGTGAAAAACTGTTTTTT
cdr3_aa: CATSRVGEKLFF

clone_size: .
d_call: TRBD1
v_call: TRBV6-4
j_call: TRBJ1-2
cdr3_nt: TGTGCCAGCGCGATGTTGGGGCAGGGGGGAGTACCGAGCGAAGCTAACTATGGCTACACCTTC
cdr3_aa: CASAMLGQGGVPSEANYGYTF

clone_size: .
d_call: .
v_call: TRBV12-3/TRBV12-4
j_call: TRBJ1-3
cdr3_nt: TGTGCCAGCAGTTTGACACTCGGAAACACCATATATTTT
cdr3_aa: CASSLTLGNTIYF

clone_size: .
d_call: TRBD2
v_call: TRBV20-1
j_call: TRBJ2-5
cdr3_nt: TGCAGTGCTCAGCTCGGACTAGCGGGGTGGAGGGCCCAGGAGACCCAGTACTTC
cdr3_aa: CSAQLGLAGWRAQETQYF

clone_size: .
d_call: TRBD1
v_call: TRBV20-1
j_call: TRBJ2-7
cdr3_nt: TGCAGTACCACGCCCGGGACAGGGTCATACGAGCAGTACTTC
cdr3_aa: CSTTPGTGSYEQYF

clone_size: .
d_call: .
v_call: TRBV14
j_call: TRBJ1-2
cdr3_nt: TGTGCCAGCAGCCAAGATGGGGAATACCACTACACCTTC
cdr3_aa: CASSQDGEYHYTF

clone_size: many
d_call: TRBD1
v_call: TRBV10-3
j_call: TRBJ2-4
cdr3_nt: TGTGCCTCGTGTGGGACAGACAAAAACATTCAGTACTTC
cdr3_aa: CASCGTDKNIQYF

clone_size: .
d_call: .
v_call: TRBV7-2
j_call: TRBJ1-5
cdr3_nt: TGTGCCAGCAGCTTAGTACCAGGGGATCAGCCCCAGCATTTT
cdr3_aa: CASSLVPGDQPQHF

clone_size: .
d_call: .
v_call: TRBV5-6
j_call: TRBJ2-7
cdr3_nt: TGTGCCAGCAGCTTGCGCGGGATCTCCTACAATGAGCAGTACTTC
cdr3_aa: CASSLRGISYNEQYF

clone_size: .
d_call: .
v_call: TRBV14
j_call: TRBJ2-1
cdr3_nt: TGTGCCAGCAGCCCCCGGGACTGTTACTACAATGAGCAGTTCTTC
cdr3_aa: CASSPRDCYYNEQFF

clone_size: many
d_call: TRBD2
v_call: TRBV5-5
j_call: TRBJ2-5
cdr3_nt: TGTGCCAGCAGTCCGGGGGGATTTGTTCAAGAGACCCAGTACTTC
cdr3_aa: CASSPGGFVQETQYF

clone_size: .
d_call: .
v_call: TRBV4-1
j_call: TRBJ1-1
cdr3_nt: TGCGCCAGCAGCTCCATAAATTTTGTTGGGAGAGCGAACACTGAAGCTTTCTTT
cdr3_aa: CASSSINFVGRANTEAFF

clone_size: few
d_call: .
v_call: TRBV14
j_call: TRBJ2-5
cdr3_nt: TGTGCCAGCAGCCAAGGGGCGGGGCCGGGGACCCAGTACTTC
cdr3_aa: CASSQGAGPGTQYF

clone_size: many
d_call: TRBD1
v_call: TRBV11-1
j_call: TRBJ2-7
cdr3_nt: TGTGCCAGCAGCCTGAGGACAGGCTACGAGCAGTACTTC
cdr3_aa: CASSLRTGYEQYF

clone_size: many
d_call: .
v_call: TRBV6-5
j_call: TRBJ2-5
cdr3_nt: TGTGCCAGCAGTTACTCTTCGGGTTGGGAGACCCAGTACTTC
cdr3_aa: CASSYSSGWETQYF

clone_size: .
d_call: .
v_call: TRBV14
j_call: TRBJ1-3
cdr3_nt: TGTGCCAGCAGCCTCGGGGGGCCTAACTCTGGAAACACCATATATTTT
cdr3_aa: CASSLGGPNSGNTIYF

clone_size: many
d_call: .
v_call: TRBV4-1
j_call: TRBJ2-1
cdr3_nt: TGCGCCAGCAGCCAAGTACCCTTCGCCGGAGTAGGTGAGCAGTTCTTC
cdr3_aa: CASSQVPFAGVGEQFF

clone_size: .
d_call: .
v_call: TRBV5-4
j_call: TRBJ2-1
cdr3_nt: TGTGCCAGCAGCCCTGCTGGGGAGAATGAGCAGTTCTTC
cdr3_aa: CASSPAGENEQFF

clone_size: many
d_call: .
v_call: TRBV30
j_call: TRBJ1-2
cdr3_nt: TGTGCCTGGAGTGTTACGCAGGCGGGCTACACCTTC
cdr3_aa: CAWSVTQAGYTF

clone_size: few
d_call: TRBD1
v_call: TRBV29-1
j_call: TRBJ1-5
cdr3_nt: TGCAGCGTGGGGGGACAGGGTACCCAGCCCCAGCATTTT
cdr3_aa: CSVGGQGTQPQHF

clone_size: .
d_call: .
v_call: TRBV6-6
j_call: TRBJ1-1
cdr3_nt: TGTGCCAGCAGATCAAGGGTGAACACTGAAGCTTTCTTT
cdr3_aa: CASRSRVNTEAFF

clone_size: many
d_call: .
v_call: TRBV29-1
j_call: TRBJ2-7
cdr3_nt: TGCAGCGTTAGGCGGGACAGCTCCTACGAGCAGTACTTC
cdr3_aa: CSVRRDSSYEQYF